The 11 T cell receptor beta chains below all came from one sample that was sequenced in a study of blood T cell repertoires in COVID-19. The assay was immunoSEQ multiplex PCR, and TCRdb's table has in-frame clones only and misses some. The table lists approximately 290,000 clones, about 90% of them singletons. Sequencing was performed on peripheral blood. The receptor set was obtained from a man aged 18 to 30 with active or convalescent COVID-19.

This chain links TRBV11-1 with TRBJ2-3; D is undetermined. V was pared by 5 bases and J by 4 bases, with 16 bases between. Germline-derived CDR1 and CDR2 are SGHAT and FQDESV (reference sequence). The CDR3 spans 15 residues. CDR3 in DNA: TGTGCCAGCAGCACAGCCGGTTTTTTCGCAGATACGCAGTATTTT. Translation: CASSTAGFFADTQYF. Using reference TRBV11-1 and TRBJ2-3 for the parts outside the CDR3, the full variable domain is EAEVAQSPRYKITEKSQAVAFWCDPISGHATLYWYRQILGQGPELLVQFQDESVVDDSQLPKDRFSAERLKGVDSTLKIQPAELGDSAMYLCASSTAGFFADTQYFGPGTRLTVL.

This rearrangement joins TRBV2 to TRBJ1-2; TRBD1 matches at 12 bases. This CDR3 has 15 residues. J lost 7 bases, V lost 5 bases, and 8 bases had no gene match. Germline V gene lookup returns CDR1 SNHLY and CDR2 FYNNEI. CDR3 protein: CASSKPGQGAGGYTF. CDR3 DNA sequence: TGTGCCAGCAGTAAACCGGGACAGGGGGCTGGTGGCTACACCTTC.

V gene TRBV7-9 combines with J gene TRBJ2-5; 16 bases align to TRBD2. J gave up 3 bases and V 5 bases, and 6 bases lay outside the gene matches. Germline CDR1 reads SEHNR; CDR2 reads FQNEAQ (reference sequence). The CDR3 consists of 17 residues. The CDR3, as DNA: TGTGCCAGCAGCCCCGGGACTAGCGGGGGGGCCAAAGAGACCCAGTACTTC. Residues: CASSPGTSGGAKETQYF.

A single count supports this clone. The rearrangement uses TRBV11-2 and TRBJ1-1; 7 positions match TRBD1. The CDR3 sequence is 14 residues long. V dropped 4 bases and J dropped 5; count of bases not matched to a gene: 7. Germline V CDR1 and CDR2: SGHAT, FQNNGV. Here the CDR3 DNA reads TGTGCCAGCAGCTGGGCAGGGGGAAGAACTGAAGCTTTCTTT. Amino acids: CASSWAGGRTEAFF.

The chain recombines TRBV5-1 with TRBJ1-2; the D gene is possibly TRBD1 (5 bases). The CDR3 covers 14 residues. The V gene's germline CDR1 is SGHRS and CDR2 YFSETQ. V was cut by 3 bases and J by 4 bases, with 13 bases left in between. The CDR3, as DNA: TGCGCCAGCAGCTCGCAAACGGGACTCTATGGCTACACCTTC. Protein: CASSSQTGLYGYTF. Together with reference TRBV5-1 and TRBJ1-2, the CDR3 gives the full variable domain: KAGVTQTPRYLIKTRGQQVTLSCSPISGHRSVSWYQQTPGQGLQFLFEYFSETQRNKGNFPGRFSGRQFSNSRSEMNVSTLELGDSALYLCASSSQTGLYGYTFGSGTRLTVV.

The rearrangement links TRBV29-1 to TRBJ2-1; D perhaps matches TRBD1 (5 bases). Germline V lookup: CDR1 SQVTM, CDR2 ANQGSEA. This CDR3 comprises 14 residues. Trimming took 3 bases from V and 4 from J, leaving 13 bases between them. CDR3 amino acids: CSVEETVLYNEQFF. As DNA, the CDR3 is TGCAGCGTTGAGGAGACAGTACTATACAATGAGCAGTTCTTC.

This clone was seen a handful of times. The CDR3 coding sequence is TGTGCCAGCAGTTACCGCGGGGGATTAGACGAGCAGTACTTC. It translates to CASSYRGGLDEQYF. The chain recombines TRBV6-5 with TRBJ2-7; TRBD2 agrees at 7 bases. Germline lookup yields CDR1 MNHEY and CDR2 SVGAGI. This CDR3 is 14 amino acids long. Trimming cost V 2 bases and J 5 bases; bases outside gene matches: 6.

This sequence joins TRBV5-1 and TRBJ2-7; 11 nucleotides line up with TRBD2. The germline V gene has CDR1 SGHRS and CDR2 YFSETQ. The CDR3 is 15 residues long. V dropped 5 bases and J dropped 4; count of bases not matched to a gene: 8. CDR3 amino acids: CASRDSGRAIYEQYF. CDR3 DNA sequence: TGCGCCAGCAGAGATAGCGGGAGGGCCATATACGAGCAGTACTTC. The full variable domain, its missing parts supplied by reference TRBV5-1 and TRBJ2-7, is KAGVTQTPRYLIKTRGQQVTLSCSPISGHRSVSWYQQTPGQGLQFLFEYFSETQRNKGNFPGRFSGRQFSNSRSEMNVSTLELGDSALYLCASRDSGRAIYEQYFGPGTRLTVT.

This rearrangement joins TRBV2 to TRBJ2-1; 7 bases are a match to TRBD1. The CDR3 has 12 amino acids. Trimming took 7 bases from V and 4 from J; bases not matched to a gene: 1. Germline-derived CDR1 and CDR2 are SNHLY and FYNNEI. CDR3 sequence (DNA): TGTGCCAGCAAGGGGGCGTACAATGAGCAGTTCTTC. Protein: CASKGAYNEQFF.

This clone was recorded only once. The V gene is TRBV15, the J gene TRBJ1-6, with D possibly being TRBD1 (5 bases). Germline lookup yields CDR1 LNHNV and CDR2 YYDKDF (reference sequence). Trimming left V 3 bases short and J 2 bases short, with 8 bases between. This CDR3 has 15 amino acids. CDR3 nucleotide sequence: TGTGCCACCAGCAGCAGGGTGGCCTATAATTCACCCCTCCACTTT. It yields the protein CATSSRVAYNSPLHF. Full variable domain (outside the CDR3, taken from reference TRBV15 and TRBJ1-6): DAMVIQNPRYQVTQFGKPVTLSCSQTLNHNVMYWYQQKSSQAPKLLFHYYDKDFNNEADTPDNFQSRRPNTSFCFLDIRSPGLGDTAMYLCATSSRVAYNSPLHFGNGTRLTVT.

The chain combines TRBV4-1 with TRBJ2-5, with a weak D call TRBD1 (5 bases). The ends were cut back, 0 bases at V and 0 bases at J, with 17 bases in the middle. Germline V lookup: CDR1 MGHRA, CDR2 YSYEKL. The CDR3 totals 18 residues. The CDR3 here is CASSQERLSTEYQETQYF. CDR3 bases: TGCGCCAGCAGCCAAGAACGTTTATCGACAGAGTACCAAGAGACCCAGTACTTC.